What follows are 8 T cell receptor beta chains derived from one specimen sequenced in a study of blood T cell repertoires in COVID-19. Sequencing used immunoSEQ multiplex PCR; TCRdb keeps in-frame clones, though not all of them. Here the sample spans 250,000 to 300,000 clones, approximately 88% being singletons. Sequencing used peripheral blood. These receptors all stem from a man in his fifties with acute or convalescent COVID-19.

In its sample, this clone was seen once. J is TRBJ2-5 and V is TRBV5-1, with 8 nucleotides matching TRBD1. The CDR3 has 14 amino acids. Germline V gene data show CDR1 as SGHRS and CDR2 as YFSETQ. J was trimmed by 5 bases and V by 6 bases; bases with no gene match: 9. The CDR3 sequence: CASTRTGRLETQYF. The CDR3 DNA is TGCGCCAGCACCCGGACAGGGAGACTGGAGACCCAGTACTTC.

In nucleotides, the CDR3 is TGTGCCAGCACCCCCGGGACAGGGTATGCCGGGGCCAACGTCCTGACTTTC. It encodes CASTPGTGYAGANVLTF. The rearrangement uses TRBV28 and TRBJ2-6, with 9 bases fitting TRBD1. Trimming at V came to 7 bases and at J to 4 bases, leaving 11 bases not matched to a gene. Germline V gene lookup returns CDR1 MDHEN and CDR2 SYDVKM. The CDR3 sequence is 17 residues long. Drawing the rest from reference TRBV28 and TRBJ2-6, the complete variable domain is DVKVTQSSRYLVKRTGEKVFLECVQDMDHENMFWYRQDPGLGLRLIYFSYDVKMKEKGDIPEGYSVSREKKERFSLILESASTNQTSMYLCASTPGTGYAGANVLTFGAGSRLTVL.

The CDR3 spells CASSLPGDTQYF. In nucleotides, the CDR3 is TGTGCCAGCAGCTTGCCCGGAGATACGCAGTATTTT. The chain links TRBV5-5 to TRBJ2-3; D not resolved. The germline V gene has CDR1 SGHKS and CDR2 YYEKEE (reference sequence). The CDR3 totals 12 residues. V was clipped by 1 base and J by 5 bases, with 5 bases between them.

The CDR3 DNA reads TGTGCCACCAGTGATCCCGGGACTACCGAGACCCAGTACTTC. Residues: CATSDPGTTETQYF. The chain couples TRBV24-1 to TRBJ2-5; the match to TRBD2 covers 7 bases. V shed 3 bases, J shed 5 bases, and the junction held 5 bases outside the gene matches. CDR1 is KGHDR, CDR2 SFDVKD, per germline. This CDR3 region has 14 residues.

J is TRBJ1-6 and V is TRBV5-8; unclear D gene. The germline V gene has CDR1 SGHTS and CDR2 YDEGEE. Trimming took 4 bases from V and 13 from J, leaving 12 bases between them. The length of the CDR3 is 12 residues. This chain's CDR3 is CASSLLSWPLHF. CDR3 nucleotide sequence: TGTGCCAGCAGCCTCCTGAGTTGGCCCCTCCACTTT.

V gene TRBV30 combines with J gene TRBJ1-3; no firm D call. The germline V gene encodes CDR1 GTSNPN and CDR2 SVGIG (reference sequence). CDR3 length: 14 residues. The germline V and J ends were trimmed by 0 bases and 4 bases, with 10 bases remaining between them. The CDR3 loop is CAWSVWSAGNTIYF. The CDR3 coding sequence is TGTGCCTGGAGTGTCTGGTCAGCGGGAAACACCATATATTTT.

This rearrangement joins TRBV29-1 to TRBJ1-3; the D gene is possibly TRBD1 (6 bases). Germline V gene data show CDR1 as SQVTM and CDR2 as ANQGSEA. The CDR3 contains 15 residues. Trimming left V 0 bases short and J 4 bases short, with 13 bases between. CDR3 coding DNA: TGCAGCGTTGAAGAGAACCCAGGGGACGGAAACACCATATATTTT. Translating gives CSVEENPGDGNTIYF.

The J gene is TRBJ2-5, the V gene TRBV3-1 (or the pseudogene TRBV3-2); D not certain. Trimming shortened V by 6 bases and J by 0 bases, and 11 bases separated the two germline ends. This CDR3 region has 14 residues. Per germline, CDR1 LGHDT and CDR2 YNNKEL (reference sequence). The CDR3 sequence: CASSRLSYQETQYF. CDR3 sequence (DNA): TGTGCCAGCAGTCGACTGTCGTACCAAGAGACCCAGTACTTC.